Sequencing of this TCR beta chain was carried out in a study of T cell repertoires in cytomegalovirus infection. Whole-study context: Indications came from public TCR beta signatures; they pointed to CMV infection and to a matching HLA type. Points from the study as a whole: The ex vivo response was dominated by HLA-C-restricted CMV-specific TCR beta clonotypes. Cumulative public TCR beta family frequency identified carriers of CMV plus the relevant HLA.

In its sample, this clonotype was seen many times. Its target is not known. One entry per CDR3 protein results from TCRdb running MiXCR on the reads. The table has roughly 54,000 distinct CDR3 sequences, approximately 36% seen once; the top ten hold 65% to 80%. The germline CDR1 and CDR2 sequences are SGHTA and FQGNSA. The V gene lost 5 bases and the J gene lost 2 bases, with 22 bases spanning the gap. The CDR3 totals 17 residues. V usage is TRBV7-2 and J usage is TRBJ2-7; perhaps TRBD2 as D (5 bases). The source material was PBMCs, sequenced either directly or after in vitro stimulation (not recorded which). The receptor's source is a human donor in good health (CMV status not recorded). Some clones in this sample may be carry-over from other donors' samples. DNA of the CDR3: TGTGCCAGCAGCCCCTACACGACTCCTGGAGGCACCTACGAGCAGTACTTC. Translating it yields CASSPYTTPGGTYEQYF.